The T cell receptor (beta chain) described here comes from a study of cytomegalovirus exposure and HLA in healthy donors. The study's findings and limits: V segments that were indistinguishable, TRBV6-2 and TRBV6-3 among them, were omitted from analysis.

Comment on this clone: Its antigen is still unknown.

The germline V gene has CDR1 SGHTS and CDR2 YDEGEE. Trimming removed 1 base from V and 7 bases from J, with 12 bases in between. This CDR3 region has 15 residues. Both 60 Vbeta primers and 13 Jbeta primers went into the PCR. Authors' processing steps: Some 80 million unique TCR beta chains, roughly 10 million shared, were counted in a later analysis. Clones were read by immunoSEQ multiplex PCR, and TCRdb kept only the in-frame ones, dropping some. V, J and clone size are those of that table, while D and trimming were read from the DNA. The sample lists roughly 130,000 clones, around 71% occurring once.

The sequenced material came from PBMCs. The receptor's source is a woman aged 60 to 75 in good health and CMV-seropositive. The rearrangement uses TRBV5-8 and TRBJ1-6; D ambiguous. DNA for the CDR3: TGTGCCAGCAGCTTGCCGGGAGGGCGCAATTCACCCCTCCACTTT. The encoded protein is CASSLPGGRNSPLHF.